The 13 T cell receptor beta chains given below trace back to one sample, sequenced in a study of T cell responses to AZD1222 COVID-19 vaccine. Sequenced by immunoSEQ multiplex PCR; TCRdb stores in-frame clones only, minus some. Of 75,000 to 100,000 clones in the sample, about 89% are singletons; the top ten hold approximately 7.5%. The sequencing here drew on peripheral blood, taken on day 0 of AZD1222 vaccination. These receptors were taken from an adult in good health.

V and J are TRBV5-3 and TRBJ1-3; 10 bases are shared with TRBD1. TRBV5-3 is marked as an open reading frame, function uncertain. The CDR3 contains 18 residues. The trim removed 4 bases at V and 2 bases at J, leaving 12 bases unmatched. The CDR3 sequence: CARSRPGTGDPTGNTIYF. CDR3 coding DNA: TGTGCCAGAAGCCGTCCCGGGACAGGGGACCCCACTGGAAACACCATATATTTT.

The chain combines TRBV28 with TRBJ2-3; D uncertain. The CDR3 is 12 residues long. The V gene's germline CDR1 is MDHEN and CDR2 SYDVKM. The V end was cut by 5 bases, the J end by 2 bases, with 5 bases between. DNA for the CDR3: TGTGCCAGCAGTCTCTTCACAGATACGCAGTATTTT. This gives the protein CASSLFTDTQYF. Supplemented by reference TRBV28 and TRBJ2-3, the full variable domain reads DVKVTQSSRYLVKRTGEKVFLECVQDMDHENMFWYRQDPGLGLRLIYFSYDVKMKEKGDIPEGYSVSREKKERFSLILESASTNQTSMYLCASSLFTDTQYFGPGTRLTVL.

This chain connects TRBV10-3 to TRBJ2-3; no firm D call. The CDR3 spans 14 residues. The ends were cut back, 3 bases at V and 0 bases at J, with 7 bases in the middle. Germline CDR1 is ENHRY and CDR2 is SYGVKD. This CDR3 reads CAISDRQSTDTQYF. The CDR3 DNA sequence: TGTGCCATCAGTGATCGGCAGAGCACAGATACGCAGTATTTT.

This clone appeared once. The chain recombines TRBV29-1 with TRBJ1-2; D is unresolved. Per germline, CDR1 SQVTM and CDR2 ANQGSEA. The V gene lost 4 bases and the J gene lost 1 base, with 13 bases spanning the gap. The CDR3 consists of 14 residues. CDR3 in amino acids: CSVVGLSVNYGYTF. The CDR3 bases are TGCAGCGTTGTGGGCCTCTCCGTTAACTATGGCTACACCTTC.

CDR3 loop: CASKPNTGELFF. In nucleotides, the CDR3 is TGTGCCAGCAAGCCGAACACCGGGGAGCTGTTTTTT. This sequence joins TRBV2 and TRBJ2-2, with D uncertain. From germline, CDR1 is SNHLY and CDR2 FYNNEI. V was trimmed by 7 bases and J by 0 bases, leaving 3 bases between them. This CDR3 is built from 12 residues.

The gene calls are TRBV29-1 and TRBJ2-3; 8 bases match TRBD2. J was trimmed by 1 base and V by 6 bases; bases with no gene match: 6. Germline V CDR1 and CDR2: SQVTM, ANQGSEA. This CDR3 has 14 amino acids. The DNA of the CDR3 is TGCAGCGTCCTTGGGGGACTAGGCACAGATACGCAGTATTTT. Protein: CSVLGGLGTDTQYF.

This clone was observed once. Here the CDR3 reads CASSGQTSGTYNEQFF. The CDR3 region has the DNA TGCGCCAGCAGCGGGCAGACTAGCGGGACCTACAATGAGCAGTTCTTC. The chain uses TRBV5-1 and TRBJ2-1; 11 positions agree with TRBD2. Germline assignment: CDR1 SGHRS and CDR2 YFSETQ. After removal of 4 bases from V and 2 bases from J, the junction contained 5 bases not matched to a gene. This CDR3 is built from 16 residues.

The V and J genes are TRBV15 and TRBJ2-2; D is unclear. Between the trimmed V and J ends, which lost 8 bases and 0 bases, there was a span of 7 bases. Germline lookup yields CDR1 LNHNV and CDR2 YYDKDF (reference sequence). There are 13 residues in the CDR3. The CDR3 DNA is TGTGCCACCTCCAGCCCGAACACCGGGGAGCTGTTTTTT. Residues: CATSSPNTGELFF.

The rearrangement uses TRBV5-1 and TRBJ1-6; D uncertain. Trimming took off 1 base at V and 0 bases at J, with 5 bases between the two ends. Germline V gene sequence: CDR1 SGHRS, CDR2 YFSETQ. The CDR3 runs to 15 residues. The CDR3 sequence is CASSLLSSYNSPLHF. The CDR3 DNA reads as TGCGCCAGCAGCTTGCTGAGCTCCTATAATTCACCCCTCCACTTT.

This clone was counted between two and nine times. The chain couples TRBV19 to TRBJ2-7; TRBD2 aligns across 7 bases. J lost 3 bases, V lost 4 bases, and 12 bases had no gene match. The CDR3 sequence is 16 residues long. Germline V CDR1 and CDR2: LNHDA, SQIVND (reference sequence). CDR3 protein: CASSTELALSRYEQYF. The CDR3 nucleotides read TGTGCCAGTAGTACAGAACTAGCGCTAAGCCGCTACGAGCAGTACTTC.

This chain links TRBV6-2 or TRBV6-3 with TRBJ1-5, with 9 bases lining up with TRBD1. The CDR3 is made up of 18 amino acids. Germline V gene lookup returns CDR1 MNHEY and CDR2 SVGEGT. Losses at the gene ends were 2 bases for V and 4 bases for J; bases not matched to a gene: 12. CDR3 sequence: CASSYDTGQGTWNQPQHF. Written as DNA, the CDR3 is TGTGCCAGCAGTTACGATACCGGACAGGGGACGTGGAATCAGCCCCAGCATTTT.

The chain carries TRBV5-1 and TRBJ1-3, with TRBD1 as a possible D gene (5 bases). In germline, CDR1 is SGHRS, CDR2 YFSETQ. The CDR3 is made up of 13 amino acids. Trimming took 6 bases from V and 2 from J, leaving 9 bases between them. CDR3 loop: CASKVGAGNTIYF. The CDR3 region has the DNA TGCGCCAGCAAGGTGGGGGCTGGAAACACCATATATTTT.

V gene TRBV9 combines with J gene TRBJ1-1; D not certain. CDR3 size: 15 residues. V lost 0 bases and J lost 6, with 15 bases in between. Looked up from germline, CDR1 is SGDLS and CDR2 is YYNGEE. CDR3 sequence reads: CASSVEGQQWAEAFF. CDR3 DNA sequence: TGTGCCAGCAGCGTAGAGGGCCAGCAATGGGCTGAAGCTTTCTTT.